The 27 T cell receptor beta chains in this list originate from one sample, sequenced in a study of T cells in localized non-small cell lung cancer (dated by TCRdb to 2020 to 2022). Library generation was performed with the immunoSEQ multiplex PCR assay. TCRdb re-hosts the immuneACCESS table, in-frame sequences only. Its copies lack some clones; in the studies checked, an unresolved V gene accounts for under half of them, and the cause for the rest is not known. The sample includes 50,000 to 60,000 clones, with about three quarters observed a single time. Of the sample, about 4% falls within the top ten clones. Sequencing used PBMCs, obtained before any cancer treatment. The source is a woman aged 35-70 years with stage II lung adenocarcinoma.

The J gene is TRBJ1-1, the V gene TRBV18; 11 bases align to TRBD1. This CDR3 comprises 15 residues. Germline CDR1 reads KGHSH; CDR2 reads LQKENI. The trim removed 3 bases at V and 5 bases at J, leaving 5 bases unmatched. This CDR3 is CASSPRDRGGTEAFF. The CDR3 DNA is TGTGCCAGCTCACCTCGGGACAGGGGGGGTACTGAAGCTTTCTTT.

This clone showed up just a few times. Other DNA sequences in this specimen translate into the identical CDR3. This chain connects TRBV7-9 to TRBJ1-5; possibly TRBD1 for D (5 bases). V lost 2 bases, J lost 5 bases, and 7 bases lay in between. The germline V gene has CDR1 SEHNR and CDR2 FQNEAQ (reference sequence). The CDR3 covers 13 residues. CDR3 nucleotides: TGTGCCAGCAGCTTACAAGGGGATCAGCCCCAGCATTTT. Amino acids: CASSLQGDQPQHF.

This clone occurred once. CDR3 sequence (DNA): TGTGCCAGCAGCGGACAGCAAGAGACCCAGTACTTC. Its translation: CASSGQQETQYF. The rearrangement uses TRBV5-4 and TRBJ2-5; a weak D match, TRBD1 (6 bases). Germline V gene sequence: CDR1 SGHNT, CDR2 YYREEE (reference sequence). Trimming removed 4 bases from V and 2 bases from J, with 6 bases in between. This CDR3 region has 12 residues.

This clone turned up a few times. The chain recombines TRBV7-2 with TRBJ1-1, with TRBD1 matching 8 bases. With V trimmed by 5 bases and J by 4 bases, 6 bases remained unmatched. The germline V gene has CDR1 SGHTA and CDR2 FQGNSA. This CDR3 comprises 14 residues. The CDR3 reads CASSPNGQGTEAFF. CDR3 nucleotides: TGTGCCAGCAGCCCAAACGGACAGGGCACTGAAGCTTTCTTT.

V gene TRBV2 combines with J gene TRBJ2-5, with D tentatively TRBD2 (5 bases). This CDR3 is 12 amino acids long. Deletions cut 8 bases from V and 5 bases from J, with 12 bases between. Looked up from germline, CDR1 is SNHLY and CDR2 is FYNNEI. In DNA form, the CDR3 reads TGTGCCAGCTTAGGGAGTTCGGAGACCCAGTACTTC. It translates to CASLGSSETQYF.

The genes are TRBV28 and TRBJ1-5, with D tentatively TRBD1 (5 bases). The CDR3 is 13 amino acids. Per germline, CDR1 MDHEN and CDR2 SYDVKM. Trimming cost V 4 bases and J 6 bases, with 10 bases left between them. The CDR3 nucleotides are TGTGCCAGCAGTTCTCGGGGGTCTCAGCCCCAGCATTTT. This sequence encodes CASSSRGSQPQHF.

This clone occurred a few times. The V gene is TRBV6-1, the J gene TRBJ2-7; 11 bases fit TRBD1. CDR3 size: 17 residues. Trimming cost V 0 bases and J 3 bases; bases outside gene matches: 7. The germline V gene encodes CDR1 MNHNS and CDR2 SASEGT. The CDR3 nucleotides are TGTGCCAGCAGTGAAGCGCTATCGGGACAGGGGGTCTACGAGCAGTACTTC. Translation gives CASSEALSGQGVYEQYF.

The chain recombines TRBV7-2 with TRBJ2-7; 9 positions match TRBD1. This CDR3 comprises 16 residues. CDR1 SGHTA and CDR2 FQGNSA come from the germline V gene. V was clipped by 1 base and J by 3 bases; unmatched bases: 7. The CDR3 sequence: CASSLGTGQGGYEQYF. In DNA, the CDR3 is TGTGCCAGCAGCTTAGGGACGGGACAGGGCGGCTACGAGCAGTACTTC.

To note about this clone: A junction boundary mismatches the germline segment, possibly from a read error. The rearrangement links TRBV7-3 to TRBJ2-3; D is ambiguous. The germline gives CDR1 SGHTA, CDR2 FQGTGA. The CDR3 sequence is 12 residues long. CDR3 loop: CASGLGRDTQYF. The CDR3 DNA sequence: TGTGCCAGCGGCTTAGGAAGGGATACGCAGTATTTT. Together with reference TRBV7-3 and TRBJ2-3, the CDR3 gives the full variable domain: GAGVSQTPSNKVTEKGKYVELRCDPISGHTALYWYRQSLGQGPEFLIYFQGTGAADDSGLPNDRFFAVRPEGSVSTLKIQRTERGDSAVYLCASGLGRDTQYFGPGTRLTVL.

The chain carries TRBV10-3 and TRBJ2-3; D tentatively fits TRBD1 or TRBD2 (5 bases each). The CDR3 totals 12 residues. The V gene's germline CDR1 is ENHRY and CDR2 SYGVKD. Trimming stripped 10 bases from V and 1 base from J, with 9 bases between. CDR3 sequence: CANGDGTDTQYF. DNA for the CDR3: TGTGCCAACGGGGACGGCACAGATACGCAGTATTTT.

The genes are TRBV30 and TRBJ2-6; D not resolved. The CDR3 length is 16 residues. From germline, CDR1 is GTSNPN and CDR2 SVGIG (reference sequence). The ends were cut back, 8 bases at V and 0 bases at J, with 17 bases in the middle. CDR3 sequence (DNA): TGTGCCACCACGACCATCTCGAGCTCTGGGGCCAACGTCCTGACTTTC. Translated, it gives CATTTISSSGANVLTF. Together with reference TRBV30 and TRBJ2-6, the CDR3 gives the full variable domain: SQTIHQWPATLVQPVGSPLSLECTVEGTSNPNLYWYRQAAGRGLQLLFYSVGIGQISSEVPQNLSASRPQDRQFILSSKKLLLSDSGFYLCATTTISSSGANVLTFGAGSRLTVL.

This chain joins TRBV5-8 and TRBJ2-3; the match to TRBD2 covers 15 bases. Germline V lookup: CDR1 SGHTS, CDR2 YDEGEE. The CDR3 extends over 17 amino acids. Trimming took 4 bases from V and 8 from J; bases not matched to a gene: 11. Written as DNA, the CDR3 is TGTGCCAGCAGCCCGGAGGGACTAGCGGGGGGCCTGGCTACGCAGTATTTT. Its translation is CASSPEGLAGGLATQYF.

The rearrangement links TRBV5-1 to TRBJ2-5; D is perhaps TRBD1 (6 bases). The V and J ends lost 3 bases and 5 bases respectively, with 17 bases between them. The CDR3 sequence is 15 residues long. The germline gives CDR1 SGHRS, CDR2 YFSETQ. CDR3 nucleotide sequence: TGCGCCAGCAGCTCAAACCCCAGGGGTGGGGAGACCCAGTACTTC. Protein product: CASSSNPRGGETQYF.

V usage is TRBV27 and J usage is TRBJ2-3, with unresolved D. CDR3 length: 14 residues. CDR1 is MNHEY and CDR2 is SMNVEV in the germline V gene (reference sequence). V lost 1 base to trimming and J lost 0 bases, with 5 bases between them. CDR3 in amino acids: CASSLWSSTDTQYF. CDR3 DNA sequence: TGTGCCAGCAGTTTATGGTCTAGCACAGATACGCAGTATTTT.

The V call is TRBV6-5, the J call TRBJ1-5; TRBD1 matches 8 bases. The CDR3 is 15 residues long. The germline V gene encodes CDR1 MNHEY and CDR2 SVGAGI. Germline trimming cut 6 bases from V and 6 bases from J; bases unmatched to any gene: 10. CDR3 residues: CASRISDRGSQPQHF. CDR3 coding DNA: TGTGCCAGCAGGATCTCAGACAGGGGCAGTCAGCCCCAGCATTTT.

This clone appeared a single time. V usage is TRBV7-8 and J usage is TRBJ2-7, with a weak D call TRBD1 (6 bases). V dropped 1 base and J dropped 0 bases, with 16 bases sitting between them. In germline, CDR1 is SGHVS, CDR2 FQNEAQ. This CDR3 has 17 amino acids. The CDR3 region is CASSLGGLTGFSYEQYF. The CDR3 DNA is TGTGCCAGCAGCTTAGGGGGGCTTACAGGGTTCTCCTACGAGCAGTACTTC. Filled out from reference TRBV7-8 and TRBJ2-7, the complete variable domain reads GAGVSQSPRYKVAKRGQDVALRCDPISGHVSLFWYQQALGQGPEFLTYFQNEAQLDKSGLPSDRFFAERPEGSVSTLKIQRTQQEDSAVYLCASSLGGLTGFSYEQYFGPGTRLTVT.

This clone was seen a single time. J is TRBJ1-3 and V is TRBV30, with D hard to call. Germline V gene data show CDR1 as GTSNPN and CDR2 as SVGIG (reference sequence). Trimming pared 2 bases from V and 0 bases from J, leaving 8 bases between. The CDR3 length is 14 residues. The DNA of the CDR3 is TGTGCCTGGAGTACGGGGAGCTCTGGAAACACCATATATTTT. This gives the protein CAWSTGSSGNTIYF. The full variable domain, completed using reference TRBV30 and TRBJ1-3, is SQTIHQWPATLVQPVGSPLSLECTVEGTSNPNLYWYRQAAGRGLQLLFYSVGIGQISSEVPQNLSASRPQDRQFILSSKKLLLSDSGFYLCAWSTGSSGNTIYFGEGSWLTVV.

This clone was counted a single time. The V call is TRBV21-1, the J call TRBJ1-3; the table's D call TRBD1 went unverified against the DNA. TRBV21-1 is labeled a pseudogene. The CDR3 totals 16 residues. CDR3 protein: CASSKEQGSSGNTIYF. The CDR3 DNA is TGTGCCAGCAGCAAAGAACAGGGATCCTCTGGAAACACCATATATTTT.

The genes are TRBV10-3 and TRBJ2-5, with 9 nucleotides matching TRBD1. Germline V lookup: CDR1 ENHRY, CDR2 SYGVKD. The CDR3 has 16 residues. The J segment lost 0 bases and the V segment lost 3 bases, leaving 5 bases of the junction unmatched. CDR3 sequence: CAISDPRDRDQETQYF. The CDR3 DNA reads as TGTGCCATCAGTGACCCAAGGGACAGGGACCAAGAGACCCAGTACTTC.

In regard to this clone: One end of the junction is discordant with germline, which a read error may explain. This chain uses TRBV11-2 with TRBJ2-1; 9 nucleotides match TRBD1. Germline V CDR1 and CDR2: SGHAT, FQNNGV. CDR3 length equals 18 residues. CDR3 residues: CASSLANTGGFFHNEQFF. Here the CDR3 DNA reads TGTGCCAGCAGCTTAGCCAATACAGGGGGCTTCTTCCACAACGAGCAGTTCTTC.

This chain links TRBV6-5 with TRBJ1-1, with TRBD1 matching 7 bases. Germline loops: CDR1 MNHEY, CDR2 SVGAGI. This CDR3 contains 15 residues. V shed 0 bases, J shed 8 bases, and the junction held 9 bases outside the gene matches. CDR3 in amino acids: CASSYSRGRQGEAFF. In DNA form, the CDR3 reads TGTGCCAGCAGTTACTCGCGGGGGCGACAGGGAGAAGCTTTCTTT.

In DNA form, the CDR3 reads TGTGCCAGCAGCCGTTACCAGGGAGCGGGAGAAAAACTGTTTTTT. Amino acid sequence: CASSRYQGAGEKLFF. The chain uses TRBV7-9 and TRBJ1-4, with D possibly being TRBD1 (5 bases). The germline V and J ends were trimmed by 5 bases and 8 bases, with 18 bases remaining between them. This CDR3 region has 15 residues. Germline lookup yields CDR1 SEHNR and CDR2 FQNEAQ (reference sequence). Full variable domain (missing parts from reference TRBV7-9 and TRBJ1-4): DTGVSQNPRHKITKRGQNVTFRCDPISEHNRLYWYRQTLGQGPEFLTYFQNEAQLEKSRLLSDRFSAERPKGSFSTLEIQRTEQGDSAMYLCASSRYQGAGEKLFFGSGTQLSVL.

The CDR3 protein is CASSPRGTSLEAFF. The CDR3 DNA is TGTGCCAGCAGCCCCCGCGGGACCTCCCTTGAAGCTTTCTTT. The chain links TRBV13 to TRBJ1-1, with D maybe TRBD1 (5 bases). Germline-derived CDR1 and CDR2 are PRHDT and FYEKMQ (reference sequence). The CDR3 is made up of 14 amino acids. Trimming pared 5 bases from V and 7 bases from J, leaving 17 bases between.

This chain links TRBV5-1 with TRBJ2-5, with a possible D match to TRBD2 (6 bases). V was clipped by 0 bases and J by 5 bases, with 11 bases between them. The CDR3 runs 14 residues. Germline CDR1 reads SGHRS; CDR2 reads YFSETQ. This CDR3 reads CASSLGEGRETQYF. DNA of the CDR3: TGCGCCAGCAGCTTGGGAGAGGGGAGGGAGACCCAGTACTTC.

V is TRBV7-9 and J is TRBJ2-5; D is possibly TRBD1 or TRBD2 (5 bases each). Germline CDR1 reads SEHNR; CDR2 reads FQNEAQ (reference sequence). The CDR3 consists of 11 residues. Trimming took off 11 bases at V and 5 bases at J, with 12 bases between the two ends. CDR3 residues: CAGTVEETQYF. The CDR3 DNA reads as TGTGCCGGGACGGTAGAGGAGACCCAGTACTTC.

The CDR3 sequence: CASSIGTQVNEKLFF. The DNA for the CDR3 is TGCGCCAGCAGCATTGGGACTCAAGTTAATGAAAAACTGTTTTTT. V usage is TRBV5-1 and J usage is TRBJ1-4; D may be TRBD1 (5 bases). Germline CDR1 and CDR2: SGHRS and YFSETQ. V gave up 4 bases and J gave up 4 bases, with 14 bases separating them. The CDR3 is 15 amino acids.

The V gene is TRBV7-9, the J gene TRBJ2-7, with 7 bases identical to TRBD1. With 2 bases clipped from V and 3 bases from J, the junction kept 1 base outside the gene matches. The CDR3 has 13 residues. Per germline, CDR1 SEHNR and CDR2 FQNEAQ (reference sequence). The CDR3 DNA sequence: TGTGCCAGCAGCTTATCAGGGGGCTACGAGCAGTACTTC. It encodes CASSLSGGYEQYF.